This TCR beta chain was identified during a study of T-cell memory formation after mild COVID-19. Study in general: The study found TCR clusters largely donor specific.

This CDR3 has 11 amino acids. TCRdb reprocessed the 5' RACE reads with MiXCR, giving one entry per CDR3 protein. The sample includes approximately 340,000 distinct CDR3 sequences, 10% to 15% of them seen just once. Regarding the study as a whole: For contracting clones, CD4+ ones sat mainly in CM and EM, CD8+ in EMRA. Clones shrinking from day 15 to 85 showed even CD4/CD8 mixes; later expanders tilted CD4+.

This clonotype came up a few times. Its specificity is unknown. The specimen sequenced was PBMCs or a T cell subset sorted from them (not recorded which). This chain links TRBV12-3 or TRBV12-4 with TRBJ2-3; 9 nucleotides line up with TRBD2. This clonotype originated in a man between 18 and 29 years old who had mild COVID-19 (a few samples of this study predate the infection). Cell type and time point are not known. The CDR3 DNA reads TGTGCGGCTAGCGGGGATGATACGCAGTATTTT. Its translation: CAASGDDTQYF.